This TCR beta chain was captured in a study of T-cell memory formation after mild COVID-19. From the 5' RACE reads, TCRdb called clonotypes with MiXCR, one entry per CDR3 protein. This sample has some 130,000 distinct CDR3 sequences, with about 6% found just once. The table lists this clonotype with many counts. This CDR3 has 14 amino acids. The ends lost 6 bases at V and 5 bases at J; junction bases unmatched: 5. CDR1 is WSHSY, CDR2 SAAADI, per germline. The source is an adult woman who had mild COVID-19 (a few samples of this study predate the infection). Cell type and time point are not known. The chain uses TRBV10-2 and TRBJ2-7; 12 bases are shared with TRBD2. The sequencing sample was made of PBMCs or a T cell subset sorted from them (not recorded which). CDR3 sequence: CASRSTSGGDEQYF. CDR3 nucleotides: TGCGCCAGCAGATCGACTAGCGGGGGCGACGAGCAGTACTTC.